This T cell receptor beta chain was retrieved from a study of shared clonotypes between healthy human individuals. Study outcomes and limitations: When compared with the clonotypes that were shared by all four sorted-subset donors, the non-shared clonotypes turned out to have lower generation probabilities. Clonotypes that were shared across a few donors made up approximately 5% of naive CD4 clonotypes.

Per the germline V gene, CDR1 is MNHNS and CDR2 is SASEGT. This CDR3 spans 15 amino acids. V dropped 8 bases and J dropped 0 bases, with 16 bases sitting between them. Authors' data handling: Filtering of immunoSEQ junctional sequences could not match full-length read filtering. Produced via immunoSEQ multiplex PCR; TCRdb's table is partial and in-frame only. D and trimming come from the DNA, and the V and J calls and clone size come from that table. The table lists millions of clones, 85% to 95% of them singletons. Concerning this clone: Its target is unknown.

Specimen: naive CD4+ T cells sorted from blood. The subset: CD45RA+ positively selected. The sequence was collected from a man aged 18-30 years in good health. This chain links TRBV6-1 with TRBJ1-1, with D tentatively TRBD1 (6 bases). Here the CDR3 reads CASAWGGNLNTEAFF. Written as DNA, the CDR3 is TGTGCCAGCGCCTGGGGGGGCAACTTGAACACTGAAGCTTTCTTT.